Listed below are T cell receptor beta chains from one sample, sequenced in a study of cytomegalovirus exposure and HLA in healthy donors. TCRdb keeps only in-frame clones here, not all; method: immunoSEQ multiplex PCR. The sample yields around 100,000 clones, about 70% seen once. What was sequenced was PBMCs. The source is a man aged 25-45 years in good health and CMV-seropositive. The CDR3 runs from the conserved cysteine through the conserved F or W. The D gene is left open where the match is weak. Not every row has a clone size; where given, it reads once, few, many or a size class.

D gene	V gene	J gene	CDR3 length	clone size	CDR3 DNA	CDR3 protein
.	TRBV7-6	TRBJ1-1	13	.	TGTGCCAGCAGCTCCCGGGGAAACACTGAAGCTTTCTTT	CASSSRGNTEAFF
TRBD1	TRBV7-3	TRBJ1-1	13	.	TGTGCCAGCAGCCAAGACAGGGGCACTGAAGCTTTCTTT	CASSQDRGTEAFF
.	TRBV19	TRBJ1-5	16	few	TGTGCCAGTAGTTTTCGACAGGAGGTAGGGAATCAGCCCCAGCATTTT	CASSFRQEVGNQPQHF
.	TRBV5-1	TRBJ1-2	16	.	TGCGCCAGCAGCTTGGAAACCCCTGGGGCGAGCTATGGCTACACCTTC	CASSLETPGASYGYTF
TRBD1	TRBV29-1	TRBJ1-1	12	.	TGCAGCCATAGGACAGGGCTTACTGAAGCTTTCTTT	CSHRTGLTEAFF
.	TRBV5-8	TRBJ1-2	15	.	TGTGCCAGCAGCTTCGGCCGGGATCCCAACTATGGCTACACCTTC	CASSFGRDPNYGYTF
.	TRBV4-3	TRBJ2-1	18	.	TGCGCCAGCAGCCAAGCCCCGCCGAAGTTGCGGGGGCACAATGAGCAGTTCTTC	CASSQAPPKLRGHNEQFF
TRBD1	TRBV11-2	TRBJ1-5	16	.	TGTGCCAGCAGCCCCGGGACAGGGGGCGGTCGGGGGCCCCAGCATTTT	CASSPGTGGGRGPQHF
TRBD1	TRBV5-1	TRBJ2-7	16	.	TGCGCCAGCAGCCTAGGTACGGGACAGGTGCAAAACGAGCAGTACTTC	CASSLGTGQVQNEQYF
.	TRBV10-3	TRBJ1-3	14	.	TGTGCCATTCGAGACAGCAGCTCTGGAAACACCATATATTTT	CAIRDSSSGNTIYF
TRBD1	TRBV5-1	TRBJ1-6	15	once	TGCGCCAGCAGTCTGCAGGGGGCCGGTAATTCACCCCTCCACTTT	CASSLQGAGNSPLHF
.	TRBV29-1	TRBJ2-1	12	once	TGCAGCGGAGGGGGAGGGGGCAATGAGCAGTTCTTC	CSGGGGGNEQFF
.	TRBV10-3	TRBJ2-1	11	.	TGTGCCAGCTTACCTTACCAGGAGCAGTTCTTC	CASLPYQEQFF
TRBD2	TRBV9	TRBJ2-7	15	.	TGTGCCAGCAGCGTAGAAGGACTAGCGGGGGACGAGCAGTACTTC	CASSVEGLAGDEQYF
TRBD2	TRBV9	TRBJ2-3	16	once	TGTGCCAGCAGCGCACCGGGACTAAACAAGGGAGATACGCAGTATTTT	CASSAPGLNKGDTQYF
TRBD1	TRBV9	TRBJ2-7	13	.	TGTGCCAGCAACCCCGGGACAGGGGTCGAGCAGTACTTC	CASNPGTGVEQYF
TRBD1	TRBV2	TRBJ1-6	16	few	TGTGCCAGCAGGGAACAGGGGGCGCAACGGAATTCACCCCTCCACTTT	CASREQGAQRNSPLHF
TRBD1	TRBV28	TRBJ1-1	14	.	TGTGCCAGCAGGACGGACAGGGTGAACACTGAAGCTTTCTTT	CASRTDRVNTEAFF
.	TRBV4-2	TRBJ1-2	14	.	TGTGCCAGCAGCCCTGACAGGCTCAAATCGGGCTACACCTTC	CASSPDRLKSGYTF
TRBD2	TRBV10-1	TRBJ2-3	17	.	TGCGCCAGGGCCGGGGCTAGCGGGGGGACCGACGCAGATACGCAGTATTTT	CARAGASGGTDADTQYF
.	TRBV19	TRBJ1-2	13	few	TGTGCCAGTAGTAGCGGGGATCGGTATGGCTACACCTTC	CASSSGDRYGYTF
TRBD1	TRBV6-5	TRBJ1-1	14	.	TGTGCCAGCAGTTACCTACAGGGGGCGAGTCGAGCTTTCTTT	CASSYLQGASRAFF
TRBD1	TRBV2	TRBJ1-1	13	few	TGTGCCAGCATAACGGACAGGGGCACTGAAGCTTTCTTT	CASITDRGTEAFF
.	TRBV6-1	TRBJ1-3	21	.	TGTGCCAGCAGTGAAGTTGATTTCGGATCACAGGGACACCGCTCTGGAAACACCATATATTTT	CASSEVDFGSQGHRSGNTIYF
TRBD1	TRBV4-2	TRBJ1-5	16	once	TGTGCCAGCAGCCAAGTAGGACAGGGGGTAGGTCAGCCCCAGCATTTT	CASSQVGQGVGQPQHF
.	TRBV6-5	TRBJ1-1	13	.	TGTGCCAGCAGTCAGGGGAGGAACACTGAAGCTTTCTTT	CASSQGRNTEAFF
.	TRBV27	TRBJ1-5	15	few	TGTGCCAGCAGTTTTTGGGGGCGCACCAATCAGCCCCAGCATTTT	CASSFWGRTNQPQHF
.	TRBV9	TRBJ1-4	18	.	TGTGCCAGCAGCGTCCCTTACCGAAGACAGGCAACTAATGAAAAACTGTTTTTT	CASSVPYRRQATNEKLFF
.	TRBV7-8	TRBJ2-1	17	.	TGTGCCAGCAGCTTAGAGCGTGGAGAGGATGGAAACAATGAGCAGTTCTTC	CASSLERGEDGNNEQFF
.	TRBV7-9	TRBJ1-1	14	.	TGTGCCAGCAGCTCAGGGAGGGTGGACACTGAAGCTTTCTTT	CASSSGRVDTEAFF
TRBD2	TRBV10-3	TRBJ2-3	17	.	TGTGCCATCAGTGGTGGACTAGCGGGCGAAATAACAGATACGCAGTATTTT	CAISGGLAGEITDTQYF
.	TRBV21-1	TRBJ1-1	16	.	TGTGCCAGCAGCAACCGCCAGAGACACATGAACACTGAAGCTTTCTTT	CASSNRQRHMNTEAFF
TRBD1	TRBV6-5	TRBJ2-7	15	.	TGTGCCAGCAGACCGGACAGGGGGCGCGTCTACGAGCAGTACTTC	CASRPDRGRVYEQYF
.	TRBV5-1	TRBJ1-1	14	.	TGCGCCAGCAGCTTTCGGCCAACGGGGACTGAAGCTTTCTTT	CASSFRPTGTEAFF
TRBD2	TRBV10-2	TRBJ2-1	15	.	TGCGCCAGCAGTGAGGCTAGCGGGGGTGGGGATGAGCAGTTCTTC	CASSEASGGGDEQFF
.	TRBV11-3	TRBJ1-4	15	.	TGTGCCAGCAGCTTAGGGCTTGCAACTAATGAAAAACTGTTTTTT	CASSLGLATNEKLFF
.	TRBV7-9	TRBJ1-1	13	.	TGTGCCAGCATGGTTGGGGGGGGCACTGAAGCTTTCTTT	CASMVGGGTEAFF
TRBD2	TRBV14	TRBJ2-5	16	.	TGTGCCAGCAGCCATAAAAGGGTGGGGGGGGAAGAGACCCAGTACTTC	CASSHKRVGGEETQYF
TRBD2	TRBV7-3	TRBJ2-1	19	.	TGTGCCAGCAGCTTAACAGGTTTTGATAGCGGGAGGGCCGGGAATGAGCAGTTCTTC	CASSLTGFDSGRAGNEQFF
.	TRBV30	TRBJ1-2	17	.	TGTGCCTGGAGTGTACGACCCGGACAGTCTAGGAACTATGGCTACACCTTC	CAWSVRPGQSRNYGYTF
.	TRBV19	TRBJ2-3	17	few	TGTGCCAGTAAAGGTGGGGCTAGTCTTACCCTCACAGATACGCAGTATTTT	CASKGGASLTLTDTQYF
TRBD1	TRBV19	TRBJ1-4	14	.	TGTGCCAGTAGTGACGGGACAGGCAATGAAAAACTGTTTTTT	CASSDGTGNEKLFF
.	TRBV30	TRBJ1-1	13	.	TGTGCCTGGAGTCCCAGGGCGCACACTGAAGCTTTCTTT	CAWSPRAHTEAFF
TRBD1	TRBV10-1	TRBJ1-1	11	.	TGCGCCACCATATTACAGGGGGGTGCTTTCTTT	CATILQGGAFF
.	TRBV28	TRBJ1-2	13	few	TGTGCCAGCAGTTCACGGGACATCTATGGCTACACCTTC	CASSSRDIYGYTF
.	TRBV6-1	TRBJ1-2	14	.	TGTGCCAGCAGTGAAGTTCGGATCGCGGGTCGCTACACCTTC	CASSEVRIAGRYTF
TRBD1	TRBV7-9	TRBJ2-3	16	once	TGTGCCAGCAGCTTAGGGATGGGACAGGGGGCCGATACGCAGTATTTT	CASSLGMGQGADTQYF
TRBD2	TRBV10-3	TRBJ2-7	16	.	TGTGCCATCAGTGACTCCGTAGCGGGGGGGCTCTACGAGCAGTACTTC	CAISDSVAGGLYEQYF
.	TRBV7-9	TRBJ2-3	19	.	TGTGCCAGCAGCTGGGGGGCGGGAGAAGTAGGCACACACACAGATACGCAGTATTTT	CASSWGAGEVGTHTDTQYF
TRBD1	TRBV6-5	TRBJ1-2	14	.	TGTGCCAGCAGTGAGGTTTTAGACAGGGGAGGCTACACCTTC	CASSEVLDRGGYTF
TRBD2	TRBV2	TRBJ2-7	15	.	TGTGCCAGCACCCTTAGCGGGGGGGCCTTCTACGAGCAGTACTTC	CASTLSGGAFYEQYF
TRBD2	TRBV29-1	TRBJ2-3	13	.	TGCAGCGTTGGACTAGCCGTGGGAGATACGCAGTATTTT	CSVGLAVGDTQYF